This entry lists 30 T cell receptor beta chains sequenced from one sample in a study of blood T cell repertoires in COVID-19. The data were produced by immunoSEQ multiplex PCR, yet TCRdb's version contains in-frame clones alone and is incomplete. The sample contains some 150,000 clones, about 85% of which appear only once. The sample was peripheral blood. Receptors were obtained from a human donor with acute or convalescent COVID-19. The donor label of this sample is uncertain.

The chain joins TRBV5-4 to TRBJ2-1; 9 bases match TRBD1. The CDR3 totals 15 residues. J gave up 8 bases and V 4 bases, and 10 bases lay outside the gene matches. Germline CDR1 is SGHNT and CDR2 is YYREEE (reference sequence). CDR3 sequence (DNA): TGTGCCAGCAGCCCGGGACAGGGAGGATGGCATGAGCAGTTCTTC. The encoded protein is CASSPGQGGWHEQFF.

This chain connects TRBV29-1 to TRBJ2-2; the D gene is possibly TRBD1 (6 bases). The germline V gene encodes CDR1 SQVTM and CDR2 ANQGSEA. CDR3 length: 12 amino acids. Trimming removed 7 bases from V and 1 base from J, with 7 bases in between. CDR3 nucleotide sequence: TGCAGCGCGACAGGGAACACCGGGGAGCTGTTTTTT. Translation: CSATGNTGELFF.

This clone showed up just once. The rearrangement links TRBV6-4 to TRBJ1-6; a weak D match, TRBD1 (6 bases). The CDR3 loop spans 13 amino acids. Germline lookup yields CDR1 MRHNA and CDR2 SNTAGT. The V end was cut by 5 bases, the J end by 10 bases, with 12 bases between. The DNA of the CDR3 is TGTGCCAGCAGTCCGCAAACAGGGTCACCCCTCCACTTT. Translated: CASSPQTGSPLHF.

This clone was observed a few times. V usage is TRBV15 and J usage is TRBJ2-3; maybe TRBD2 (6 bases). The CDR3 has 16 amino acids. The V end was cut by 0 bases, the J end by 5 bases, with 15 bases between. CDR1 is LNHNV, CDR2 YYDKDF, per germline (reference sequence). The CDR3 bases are TGTGCCACCAGCAGAGATCCGGGGGAAGGGAAAGATACGCAGTATTTT. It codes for CATSRDPGEGKDTQYF.

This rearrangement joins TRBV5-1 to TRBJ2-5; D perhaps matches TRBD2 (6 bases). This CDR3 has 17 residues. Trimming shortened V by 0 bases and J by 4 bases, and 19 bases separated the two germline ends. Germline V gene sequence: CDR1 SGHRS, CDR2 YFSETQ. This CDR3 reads CASSLVGGEGGAETQYF. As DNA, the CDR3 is TGCGCCAGCAGCTTGGTCGGGGGAGAAGGCGGAGCAGAGACCCAGTACTTC.

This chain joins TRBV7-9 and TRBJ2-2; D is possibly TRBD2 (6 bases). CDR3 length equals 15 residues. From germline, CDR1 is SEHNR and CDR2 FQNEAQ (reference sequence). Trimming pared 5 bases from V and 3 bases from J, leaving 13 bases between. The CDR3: CASSPRTIYTGELFF. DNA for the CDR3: TGTGCCAGCAGCCCCCGGACTATTTACACCGGGGAGCTGTTTTTT.

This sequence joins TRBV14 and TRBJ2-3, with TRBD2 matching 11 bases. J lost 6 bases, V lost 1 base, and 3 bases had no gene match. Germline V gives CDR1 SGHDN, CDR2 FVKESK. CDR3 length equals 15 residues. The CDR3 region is CASSQGTSGYDTQYF. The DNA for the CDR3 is TGTGCCAGCAGCCAAGGGACTAGCGGGTATGATACGCAGTATTTT.

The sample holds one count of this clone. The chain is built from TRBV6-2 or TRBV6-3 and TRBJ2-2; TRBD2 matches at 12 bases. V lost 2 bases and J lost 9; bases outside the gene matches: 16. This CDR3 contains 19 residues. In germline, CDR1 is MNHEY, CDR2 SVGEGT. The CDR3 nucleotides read TGTGCCAGCAGTTACCCCCCACTAGCGGGAGGACCTCTCCGACGGGAGCTGTTTTTT. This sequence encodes CASSYPPLAGGPLRRELFF.

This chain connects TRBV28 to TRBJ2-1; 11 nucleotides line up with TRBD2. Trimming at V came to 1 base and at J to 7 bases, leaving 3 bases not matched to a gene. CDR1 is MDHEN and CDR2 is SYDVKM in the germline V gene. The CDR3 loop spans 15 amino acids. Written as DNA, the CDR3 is TGTGCCAGCAGTTTATCGGGGACTAGCGGTAATGAGCAGTTCTTC. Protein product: CASSLSGTSGNEQFF.

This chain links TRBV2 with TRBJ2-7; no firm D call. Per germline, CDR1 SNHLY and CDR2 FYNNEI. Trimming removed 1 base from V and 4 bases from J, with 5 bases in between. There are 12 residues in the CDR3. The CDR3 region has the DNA TGTGCCAGCAGTGAAGGGCCTTACGAGCAGTACGTC. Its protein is CASSEGPYEQYV.

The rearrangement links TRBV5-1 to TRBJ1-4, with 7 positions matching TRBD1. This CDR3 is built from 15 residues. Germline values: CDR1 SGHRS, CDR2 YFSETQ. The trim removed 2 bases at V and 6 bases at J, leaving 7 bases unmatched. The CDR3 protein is CASSFSFDRDEKLFF. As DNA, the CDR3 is TGCGCCAGCAGCTTTAGTTTCGACAGGGATGAAAAACTGTTTTTT.

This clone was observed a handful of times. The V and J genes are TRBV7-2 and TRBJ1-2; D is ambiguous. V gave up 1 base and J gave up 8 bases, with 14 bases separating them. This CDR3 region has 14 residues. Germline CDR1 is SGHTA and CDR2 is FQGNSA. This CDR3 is CASSLEPQRGGYTF. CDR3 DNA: TGTGCCAGCAGCTTAGAACCTCAGCGGGGAGGCTACACCTTC.

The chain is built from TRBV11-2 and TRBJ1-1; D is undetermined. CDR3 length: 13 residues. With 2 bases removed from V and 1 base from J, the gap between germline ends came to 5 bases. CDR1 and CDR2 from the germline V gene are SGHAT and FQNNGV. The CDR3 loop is CASSLTTNTEAFF. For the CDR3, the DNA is TGTGCCAGCAGCTTAACTACGAACACTGAAGCTTTCTTT.

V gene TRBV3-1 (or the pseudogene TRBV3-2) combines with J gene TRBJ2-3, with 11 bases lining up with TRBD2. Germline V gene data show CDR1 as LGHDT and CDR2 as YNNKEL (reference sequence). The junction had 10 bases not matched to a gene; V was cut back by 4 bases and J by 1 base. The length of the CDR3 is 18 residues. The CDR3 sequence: CASSRTLILAGGTDTQYF. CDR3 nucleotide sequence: TGTGCCAGCAGCCGCACGCTAATACTAGCGGGGGGCACAGATACGCAGTATTTT.

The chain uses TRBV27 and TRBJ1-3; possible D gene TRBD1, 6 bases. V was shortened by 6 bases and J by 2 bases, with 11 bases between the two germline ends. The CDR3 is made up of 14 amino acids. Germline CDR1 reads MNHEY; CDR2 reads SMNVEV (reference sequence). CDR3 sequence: CASRPTGTGNTIYF. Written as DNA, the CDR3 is TGTGCCAGCAGACCCACAGGGACTGGAAACACCATATATTTT.

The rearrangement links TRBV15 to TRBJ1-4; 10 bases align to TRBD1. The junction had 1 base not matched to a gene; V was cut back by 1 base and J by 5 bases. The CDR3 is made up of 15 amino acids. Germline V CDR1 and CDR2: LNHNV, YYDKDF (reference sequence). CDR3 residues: CATSRGTGGNEKLFF. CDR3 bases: TGTGCCACCAGCAGAGGGACAGGGGGGAATGAAAAACTGTTTTTT.

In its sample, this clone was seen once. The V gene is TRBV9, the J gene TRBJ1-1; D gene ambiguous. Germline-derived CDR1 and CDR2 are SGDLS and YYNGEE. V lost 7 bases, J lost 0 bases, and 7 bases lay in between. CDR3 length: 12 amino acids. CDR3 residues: CASSPVNTEAFF. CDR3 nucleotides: TGTGCCAGCTCCCCGGTGAACACTGAAGCTTTCTTT.

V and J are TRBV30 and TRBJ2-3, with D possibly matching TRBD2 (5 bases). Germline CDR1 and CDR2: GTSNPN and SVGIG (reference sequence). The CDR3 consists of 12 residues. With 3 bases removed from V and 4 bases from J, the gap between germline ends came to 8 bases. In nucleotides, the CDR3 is TGTGCCTGGAGGGAGGTTTCAGATACGCAGTATTTT. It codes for CAWREVSDTQYF.

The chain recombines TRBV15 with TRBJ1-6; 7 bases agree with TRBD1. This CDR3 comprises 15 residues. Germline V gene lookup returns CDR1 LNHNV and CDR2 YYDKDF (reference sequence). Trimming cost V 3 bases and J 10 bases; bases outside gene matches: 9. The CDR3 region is CATSRGDREVSPLHF. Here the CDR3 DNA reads TGTGCCACCAGCAGGGGCGACAGGGAAGTATCACCCCTCCACTTT.

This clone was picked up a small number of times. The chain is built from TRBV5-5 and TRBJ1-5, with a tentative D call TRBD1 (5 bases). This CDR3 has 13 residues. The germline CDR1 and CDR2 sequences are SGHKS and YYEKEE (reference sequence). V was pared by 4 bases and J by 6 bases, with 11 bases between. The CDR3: CASSPGGGQPQHF. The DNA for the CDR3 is TGTGCCAGCAGCCCCGGGGGGGGTCAGCCCCAGCATTTT.

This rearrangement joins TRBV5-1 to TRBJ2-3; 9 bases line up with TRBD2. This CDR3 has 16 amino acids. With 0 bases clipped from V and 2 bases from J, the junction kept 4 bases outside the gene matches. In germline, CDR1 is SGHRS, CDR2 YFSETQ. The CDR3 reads CASSLGSSGDTDTQYF. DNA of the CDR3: TGCGCCAGCAGCTTGGGGTCTAGCGGGGACACAGATACGCAGTATTTT.

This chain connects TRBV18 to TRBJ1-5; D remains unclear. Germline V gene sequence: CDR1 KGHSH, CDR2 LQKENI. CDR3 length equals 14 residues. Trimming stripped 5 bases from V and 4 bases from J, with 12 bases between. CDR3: CASSGESGNQPQHF. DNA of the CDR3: TGTGCCAGCTCAGGGGAGTCGGGAAATCAGCCCCAGCATTTT.

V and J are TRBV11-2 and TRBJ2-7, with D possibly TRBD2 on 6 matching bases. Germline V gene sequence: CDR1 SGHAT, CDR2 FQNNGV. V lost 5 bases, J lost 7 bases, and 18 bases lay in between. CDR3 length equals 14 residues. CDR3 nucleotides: TGTGCCAGCAGCCCGTTTCGGGGAGGTGTGGAGCAGTACTTC. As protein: CASSPFRGGVEQYF.

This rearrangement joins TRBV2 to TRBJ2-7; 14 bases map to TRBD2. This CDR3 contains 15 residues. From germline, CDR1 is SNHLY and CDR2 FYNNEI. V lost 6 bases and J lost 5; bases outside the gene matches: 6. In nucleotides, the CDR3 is TGTGCCAGCAGGTCCCGGACTAGCGGGGGGAACGAGCAGTACTTC. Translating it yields CASRSRTSGGNEQYF. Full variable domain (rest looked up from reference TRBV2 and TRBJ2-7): EPEVTQTPSHQVTQMGQEVILRCVPISNHLYFYWYRQILGQKVEFLVSFYNNEISEKSEIFDDQFSVERPDGSNFTLKIRSTKLEDSAMYFCASRSRTSGGNEQYFGPGTRLTVT.

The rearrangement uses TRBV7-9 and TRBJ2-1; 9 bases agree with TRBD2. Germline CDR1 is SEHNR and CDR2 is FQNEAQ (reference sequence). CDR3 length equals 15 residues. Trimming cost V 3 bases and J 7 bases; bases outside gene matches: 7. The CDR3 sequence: CASSFGLAGWNEQFF. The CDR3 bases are TGTGCCAGCAGCTTTGGGCTAGCGGGGTGGAATGAGCAGTTCTTC. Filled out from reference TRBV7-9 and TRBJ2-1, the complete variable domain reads DTGVSQNPRHKITKRGQNVTFRCDPISEHNRLYWYRQTLGQGPEFLTYFQNEAQLEKSRLLSDRFSAERPKGSFSTLEIQRTEQGDSAMYLCASSFGLAGWNEQFFGPGTRLTVL.

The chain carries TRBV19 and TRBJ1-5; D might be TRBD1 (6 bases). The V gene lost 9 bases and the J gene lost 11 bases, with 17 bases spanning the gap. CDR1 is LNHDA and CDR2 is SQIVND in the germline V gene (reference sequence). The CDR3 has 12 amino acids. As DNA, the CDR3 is TGTGCCAGCAGAACAGGGCCGCGGGCCCAGCATTTT. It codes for CASRTGPRAQHF.

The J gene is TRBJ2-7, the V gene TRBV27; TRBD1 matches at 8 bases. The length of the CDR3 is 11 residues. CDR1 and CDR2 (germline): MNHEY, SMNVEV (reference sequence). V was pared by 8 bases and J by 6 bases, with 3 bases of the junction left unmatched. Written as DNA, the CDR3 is TGTGCCAGCCGCGACAGGGGCGAGCAGTACTTC. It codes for CASRDRGEQYF.

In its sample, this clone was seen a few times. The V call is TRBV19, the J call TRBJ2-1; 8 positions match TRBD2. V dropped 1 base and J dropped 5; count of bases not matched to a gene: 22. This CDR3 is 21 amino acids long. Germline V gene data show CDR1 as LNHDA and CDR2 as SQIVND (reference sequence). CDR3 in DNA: TGTGCCAGTAGTATAGGAACCCGGGGGCGCAGGATAGCGGGGCGGGACAATGAGCAGTTCTTC. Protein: CASSIGTRGRRIAGRDNEQFF.

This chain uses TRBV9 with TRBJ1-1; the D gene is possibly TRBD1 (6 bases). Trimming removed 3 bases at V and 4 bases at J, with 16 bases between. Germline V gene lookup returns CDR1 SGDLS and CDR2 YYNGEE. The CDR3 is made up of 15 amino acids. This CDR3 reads CASSAVGGLGTEAFF. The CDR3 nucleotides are TGTGCCAGCAGCGCTGTGGGGGGGCTAGGCACTGAAGCTTTCTTT.

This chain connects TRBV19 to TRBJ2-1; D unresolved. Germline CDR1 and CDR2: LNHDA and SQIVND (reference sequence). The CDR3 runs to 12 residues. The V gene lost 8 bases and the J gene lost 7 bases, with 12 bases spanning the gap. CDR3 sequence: CASATDLNEQFF. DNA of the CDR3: TGTGCCAGTGCCACAGATCTGAATGAGCAGTTCTTC.